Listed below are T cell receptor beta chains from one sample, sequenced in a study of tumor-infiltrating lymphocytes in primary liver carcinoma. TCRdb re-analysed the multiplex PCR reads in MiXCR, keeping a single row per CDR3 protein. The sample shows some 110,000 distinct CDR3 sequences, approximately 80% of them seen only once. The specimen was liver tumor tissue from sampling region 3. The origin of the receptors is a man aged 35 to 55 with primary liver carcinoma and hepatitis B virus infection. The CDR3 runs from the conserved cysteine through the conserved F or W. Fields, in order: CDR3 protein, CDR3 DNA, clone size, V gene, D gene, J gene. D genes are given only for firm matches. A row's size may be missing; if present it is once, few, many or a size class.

CDR3 protein: CASSQELQTNNERFF
CDR3 DNA: TGTGCCAGCAGCCAGGAACTGCAGACAAACAATGAGCGGTTCTTC
clone size: .
V gene: TRBV4-2
D gene: .
J gene: TRBJ2-1

CDR3 protein: CASTRTGLAAVGPSETQYF
CDR3 DNA: TGTGCCAGCACACGGACGGGGTTGGCAGCGGTTGGGCCGTCAGAGACACAGTACTTC
clone size: .
V gene: TRBV6-5
D gene: .
J gene: TRBJ2-5

CDR3 protein: CSVGLEGGFYNEHFF
CDR3 DNA: TGCAGCGTTGGACTGGAGGGAGGGTTCTACAATGAGCATTTCTTC
clone size: .
V gene: TRBV29-1
D gene: TRBD2
J gene: TRBJ2-1

CDR3 protein: CRVEGGHEQYF
CDR3 DNA: TGCAGAGTTGAAGGGGGTCATGAGCAATACTTC
clone size: .
V gene: TRBV29-1
D gene: .
J gene: TRBJ2-7

CDR3 protein: CGSSQRTGTGVQQFF
CDR3 DNA: TGTGGCAGCAGTCAGAGAACCGGGACAGGGGTTCAGCAGTTCTTC
clone size: .
V gene: TRBV11-1
D gene: TRBD1
J gene: TRBJ2-1

CDR3 protein: CSVPGENIGYTF
CDR3 DNA: TGCAGCGTACCGGGAGAAAACATTGGCTACACCTTC
clone size: .
V gene: TRBV29-1
D gene: .
J gene: TRBJ1-2

CDR3 protein: CVSSLSQHTGAFF
CDR3 DNA: TGTGTCAGCAGCTTGTCCCAGCACACTGGAGCTTTCTTT
clone size: .
V gene: TRBV5-6
D gene: .
J gene: TRBJ1-1

CDR3 protein: CASSRALGLAGKHEQFF
CDR3 DNA: TGTGCCAGCAGCCGGGCTCTAGGCCTAGCTGGAAAACATGAGCAGTTCTTC
clone size: .
V gene: TRBV5-5
D gene: .
J gene: TRBJ2-1

CDR3 protein: CSAPLAEPSYNEQFF
CDR3 DNA: TGCAGTGCGCCACTAGCGGAACCTTCCTACAATGAGCAGTTCTTC
clone size: .
V gene: TRBV20-1
D gene: TRBD2
J gene: TRBJ2-1

CDR3 protein: CASSMGDLDQPQHF
CDR3 DNA: TGCGCCAGCAGCATGGGGGACCTAGATCAGCCCCAGCATTTT
clone size: .
V gene: TRBV5-1
D gene: .
J gene: TRBJ1-5

CDR3 protein: CAWSYSIPGAGDPMYF
CDR3 DNA: TGTGCCTGGAGTTACTCTATCCCAGGGGCGGGGGACCCTATGTACTTC
clone size: .
V gene: TRBV6-6
D gene: .
J gene: TRBJ2-7

CDR3 protein: CASRKTGTTIGDNEQFF
CDR3 DNA: TGTGCCAGCAGAAAAACCGGGACCACGATTGGAGACAATGAGCAGTTCTTC
clone size: many
V gene: TRBV11-2
D gene: .
J gene: TRBJ2-1

CDR3 protein: CSVSGTRASGTQYF
CDR3 DNA: TGCAGCGTTTCCGGGACTAGGGCGTCAGGTACGCAGTATTTT
clone size: .
V gene: TRBV29-1
D gene: TRBD2
J gene: TRBJ2-3

CDR3 protein: CASSPGTGRYEQYF
CDR3 DNA: TGTGCCAGCAGTCCTGGGACAGGACGCTACGAGCAGTACTTC
clone size: many
V gene: TRBV6-5
D gene: TRBD1
J gene: TRBJ2-7

CDR3 protein: CACSPFTGGDYYKQYF
CDR3 DNA: TGCGCCTGCAGCCCTTTTACAGGGGGTGATTACTACAAGCAGTACTTC
clone size: .
V gene: TRBV5-1
D gene: TRBD1
J gene: TRBJ2-7

CDR3 protein: CACSPGQGDSQPQHF
CDR3 DNA: TGTGCCTGCAGCCCTGGACAGGGGGACAGTCAGCCCCAGCATTTT
clone size: .
V gene: TRBV11-1
D gene: TRBD1
J gene: TRBJ1-5

CDR3 protein: CASNMGGDRGISLSGASVLTF
CDR3 DNA: TGTGCCAGCAACATGGGGGGAGACAGGGGCATTTCCCTCTCTGGGGCCAGCGTTCTGACTTTC
clone size: .
V gene: TRBV11-2
D gene: TRBD1
J gene: TRBJ2-6

CDR3 protein: CASSQGYEQCF
CDR3 DNA: TGTGCCAGCAGCCAAGGGTACGAGCAGTGTTTC
clone size: .
V gene: TRBV4-2
D gene: .
J gene: TRBJ2-7

CDR3 protein: CACSQFPQGAGDGQYF
CDR3 DNA: TGCGCCTGCAGCCAATTCCCCCAGGGGGCTGGGGACGGGCAGTACTTC
clone size: .
V gene: TRBV4-1
D gene: TRBD1
J gene: TRBJ2-7

CDR3 protein: CASSLGGVRTQYF
CDR3 DNA: TGTGCCAGCAGCCTGGGGGGCGTCAGAACACAGTATTTT
clone size: .
V gene: TRBV12-3/TRBV12-4
D gene: .
J gene: TRBJ2-3

CDR3 protein: CASMILAGGGELYF
CDR3 DNA: TGTGCCAGCATGATACTAGCGGGAGGTGGCGAGCTGTACTTC
clone size: .
V gene: TRBV6-5
D gene: TRBD2
J gene: TRBJ2-7

CDR3 protein: CASSWGLRNERFF
CDR3 DNA: TGTGCCAGCAGTTGGGGCCTTCGCAATGAGCGGTTCTTC
clone size: once
V gene: TRBV7-9
D gene: .
J gene: TRBJ2-1

CDR3 protein: CTSSGGRNSYEQYF
CDR3 DNA: TGTACCAGCAGTGGTGGACGGAATTCCTACGAGCAGTACTTC
clone size: .
V gene: TRBV6-6
D gene: .
J gene: TRBJ2-7

CDR3 protein: CASNLDRVGLAKNIQYF
CDR3 DNA: TGTGCCAGCAACTTAGATAGAGTAGGTCTAGCCAAAAACATTCAGTACTTC
clone size: .
V gene: TRBV11-2
D gene: .
J gene: TRBJ2-4

CDR3 protein: CASSIEGGGKEIRYF
CDR3 DNA: TGTGCCAGCAGCATAGAAGGGGGCGGGAAAGAGATCCGGTACTTC
clone size: .
V gene: TRBV11-1
D gene: .
J gene: TRBJ2-5